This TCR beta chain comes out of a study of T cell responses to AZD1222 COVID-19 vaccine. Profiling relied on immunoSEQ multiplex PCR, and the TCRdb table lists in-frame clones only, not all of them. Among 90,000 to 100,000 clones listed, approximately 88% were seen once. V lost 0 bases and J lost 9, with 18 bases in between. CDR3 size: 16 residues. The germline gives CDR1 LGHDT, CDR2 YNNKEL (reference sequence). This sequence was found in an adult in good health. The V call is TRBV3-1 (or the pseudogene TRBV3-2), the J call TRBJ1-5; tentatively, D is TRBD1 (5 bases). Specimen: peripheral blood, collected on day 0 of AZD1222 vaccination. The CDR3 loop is CASSQDAGTQRLPQHF. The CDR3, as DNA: TGTGCCAGCAGCCAAGATGCTGGGACCCAACGGCTGCCCCAGCATTTT.